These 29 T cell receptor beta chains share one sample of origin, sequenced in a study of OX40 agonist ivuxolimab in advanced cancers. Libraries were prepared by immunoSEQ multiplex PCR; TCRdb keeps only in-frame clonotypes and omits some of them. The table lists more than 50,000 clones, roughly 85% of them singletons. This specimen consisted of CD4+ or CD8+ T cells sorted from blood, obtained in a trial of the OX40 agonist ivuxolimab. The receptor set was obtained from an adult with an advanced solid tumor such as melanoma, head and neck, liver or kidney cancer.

The CDR3 loop reads CASSPDGRRNTEAFF. In DNA, the CDR3 is TGTGCCAGCTCTCCGGACGGGAGAAGGAACACTGAAGCTTTCTTT. The V call is TRBV18, the J call TRBJ1-1; D is unresolved. Trimming removed 6 bases at V and 1 base at J, with 15 bases between. Per the germline V gene, CDR1 is KGHSH and CDR2 is LQKENI. CDR3 length: 15 residues.

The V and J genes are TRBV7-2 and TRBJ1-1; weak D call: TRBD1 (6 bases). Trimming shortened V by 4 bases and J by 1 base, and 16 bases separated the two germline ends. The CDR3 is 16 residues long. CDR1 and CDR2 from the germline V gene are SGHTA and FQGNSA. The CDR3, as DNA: TGTGCCAGCAGCTCCTGGGTCGTGGGACAGAACACTGAAGCTTTCTTT. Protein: CASSSWVVGQNTEAFF. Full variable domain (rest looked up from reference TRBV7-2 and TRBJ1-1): GAGVSQSPSNKVTEKGKDVELRCDPISGHTALYWYRQSLGQGLEFLIYFQGNSAPDKSGLPSDRFSAERTGGSVSTLTIQRTQQEDSAVYLCASSSWVVGQNTEAFFGQGTRLTVV.

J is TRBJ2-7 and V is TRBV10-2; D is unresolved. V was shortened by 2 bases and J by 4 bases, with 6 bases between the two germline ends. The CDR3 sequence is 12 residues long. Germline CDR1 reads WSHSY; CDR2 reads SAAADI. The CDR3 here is CASSERAYEQYF. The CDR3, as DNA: TGCGCCAGCAGTGAGCGGGCGTACGAGCAGTACTTC.

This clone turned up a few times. DNA of the CDR3: TGTGCCAGCAGCCGGCGGGGGGTCACTGAAGCTTTCTTT. This gives the protein CASSRRGVTEAFF. This rearrangement joins TRBV5-4 to TRBJ1-1; D might be TRBD1 (5 bases). CDR3 length: 13 amino acids. Germline V gene sequence: CDR1 SGHNT, CDR2 YYREEE (reference sequence). Trimming stripped 4 bases from V and 4 bases from J, with 11 bases between.

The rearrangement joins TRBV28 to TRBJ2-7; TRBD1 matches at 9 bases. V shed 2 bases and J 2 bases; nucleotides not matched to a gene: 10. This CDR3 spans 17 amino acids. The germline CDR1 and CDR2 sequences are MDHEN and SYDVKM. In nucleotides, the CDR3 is TGTGCCAGCAGTTTAGGCACAGGGGGCATGAAGGCCTACGAGCAGTACTTC. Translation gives CASSLGTGGMKAYEQYF. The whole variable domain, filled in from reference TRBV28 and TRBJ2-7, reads DVKVTQSSRYLVKRTGEKVFLECVQDMDHENMFWYRQDPGLGLRLIYFSYDVKMKEKGDIPEGYSVSREKKERFSLILESASTNQTSMYLCASSLGTGGMKAYEQYFGPGTRLTVT.

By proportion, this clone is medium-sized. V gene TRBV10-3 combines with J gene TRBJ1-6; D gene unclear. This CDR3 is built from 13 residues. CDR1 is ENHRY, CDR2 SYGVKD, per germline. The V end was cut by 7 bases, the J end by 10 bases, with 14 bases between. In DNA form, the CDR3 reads TGTGCCATCACTGACAATCCGATCTCACCCCTCCACTTT. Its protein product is CAITDNPISPLHF.

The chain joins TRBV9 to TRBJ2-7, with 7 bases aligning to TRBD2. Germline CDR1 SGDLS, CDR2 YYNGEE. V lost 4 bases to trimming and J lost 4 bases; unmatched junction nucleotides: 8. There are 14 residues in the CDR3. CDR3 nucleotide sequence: TGTGCCAGCAGCCCCACGGGGGGAAAATACGAGCAGTACTTC. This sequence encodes CASSPTGGKYEQYF.

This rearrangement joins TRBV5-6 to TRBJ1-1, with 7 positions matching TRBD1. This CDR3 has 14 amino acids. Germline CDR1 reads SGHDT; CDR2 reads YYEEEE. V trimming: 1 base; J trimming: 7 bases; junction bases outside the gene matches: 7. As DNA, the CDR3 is TGTGCCAGCAGCTTGACTGACAGGGCTGTTGAAGCTTTCTTT. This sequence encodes CASSLTDRAVEAFF.

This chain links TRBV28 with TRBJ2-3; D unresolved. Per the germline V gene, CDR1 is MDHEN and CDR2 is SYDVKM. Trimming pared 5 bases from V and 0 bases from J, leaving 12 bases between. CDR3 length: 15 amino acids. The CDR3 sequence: CASSPTRTSTDTQYF. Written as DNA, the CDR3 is TGTGCCAGCAGTCCCACCCGGACCAGCACAGATACGCAGTATTTT.

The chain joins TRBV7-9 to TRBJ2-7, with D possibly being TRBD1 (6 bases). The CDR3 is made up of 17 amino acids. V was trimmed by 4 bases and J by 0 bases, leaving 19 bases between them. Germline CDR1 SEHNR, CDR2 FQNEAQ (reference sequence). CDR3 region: CASSSLATGKSSYEQYF. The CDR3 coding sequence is TGTGCCAGCAGCTCCCTCGCGACAGGAAAAAGCTCCTACGAGCAGTACTTC.

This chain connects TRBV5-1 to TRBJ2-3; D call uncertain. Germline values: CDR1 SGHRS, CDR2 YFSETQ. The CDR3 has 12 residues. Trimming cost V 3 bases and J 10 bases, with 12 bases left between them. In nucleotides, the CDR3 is TGCGCCAGCAGCTCCCACATGGGTTCGCAGTATTTT. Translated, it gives CASSSHMGSQYF.

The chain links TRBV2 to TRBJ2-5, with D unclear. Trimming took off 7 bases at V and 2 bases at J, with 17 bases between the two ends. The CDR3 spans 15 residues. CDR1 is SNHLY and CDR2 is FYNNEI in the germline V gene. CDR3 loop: CASIPDTYRQETQYF. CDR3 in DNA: TGTGCCAGCATCCCCGACACATACCGGCAAGAGACCCAGTACTTC.

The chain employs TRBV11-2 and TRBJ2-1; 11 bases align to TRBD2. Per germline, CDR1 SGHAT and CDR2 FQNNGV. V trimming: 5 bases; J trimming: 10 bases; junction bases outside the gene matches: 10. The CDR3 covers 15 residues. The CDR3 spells CASSPTSGSLGEQFF. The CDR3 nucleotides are TGTGCCAGCAGCCCCACTAGCGGGAGTCTGGGGGAGCAGTTCTTC.

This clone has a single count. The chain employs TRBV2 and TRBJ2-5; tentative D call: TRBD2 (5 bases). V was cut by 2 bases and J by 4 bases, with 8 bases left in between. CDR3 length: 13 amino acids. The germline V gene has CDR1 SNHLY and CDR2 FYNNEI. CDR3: CASSELSVETQYF. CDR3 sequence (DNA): TGTGCCAGCAGTGAACTTAGCGTAGAGACCCAGTACTTC.

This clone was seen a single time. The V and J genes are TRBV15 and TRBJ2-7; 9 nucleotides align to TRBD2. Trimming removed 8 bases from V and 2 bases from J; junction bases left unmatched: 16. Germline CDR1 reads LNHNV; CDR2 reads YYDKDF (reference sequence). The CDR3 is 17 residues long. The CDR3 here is CATSDTKRGGRAYEQYF. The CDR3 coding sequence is TGTGCCACCTCAGACACAAAACGGGGCGGGAGGGCCTACGAGCAGTACTTC.

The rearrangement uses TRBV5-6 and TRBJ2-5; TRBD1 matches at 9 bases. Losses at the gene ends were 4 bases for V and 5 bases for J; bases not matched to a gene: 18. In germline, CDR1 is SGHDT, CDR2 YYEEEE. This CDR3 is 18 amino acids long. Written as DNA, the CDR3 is TGTGCCAGCAGCCCTCCTGCCAACAGGGGGCGCTTTTGGGAGACCCAGTACTTC. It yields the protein CASSPPANRGRFWETQYF.

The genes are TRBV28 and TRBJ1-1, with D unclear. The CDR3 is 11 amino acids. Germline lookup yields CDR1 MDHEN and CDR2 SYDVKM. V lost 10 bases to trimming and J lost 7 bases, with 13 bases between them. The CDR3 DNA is TGTGCCACCTCCACTGACGGTGAAGCTTTCTTT. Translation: CATSTDGEAFF.

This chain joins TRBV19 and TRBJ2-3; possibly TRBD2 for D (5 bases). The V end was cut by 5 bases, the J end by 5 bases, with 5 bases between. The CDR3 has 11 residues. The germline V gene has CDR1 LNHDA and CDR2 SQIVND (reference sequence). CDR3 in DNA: TGTGCCAGTAGTGAGGGAGATACGCAGTATTTT. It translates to CASSEGDTQYF.

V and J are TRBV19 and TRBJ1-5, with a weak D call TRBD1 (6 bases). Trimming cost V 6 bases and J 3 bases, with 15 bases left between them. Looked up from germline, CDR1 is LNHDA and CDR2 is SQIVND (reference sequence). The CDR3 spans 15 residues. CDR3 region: CASRPGGGLNQPQHF. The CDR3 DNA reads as TGTGCCAGTAGACCCGGAGGGGGGCTCAATCAGCCCCAGCATTTT.

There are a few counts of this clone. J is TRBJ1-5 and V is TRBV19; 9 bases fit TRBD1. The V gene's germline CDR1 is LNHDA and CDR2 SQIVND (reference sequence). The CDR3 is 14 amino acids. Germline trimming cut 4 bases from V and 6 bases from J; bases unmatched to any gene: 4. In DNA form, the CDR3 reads TGTGCCAGTAGTAGACGACAGGGGGGTCAGCCCCAGCATTTT. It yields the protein CASSRRQGGQPQHF.

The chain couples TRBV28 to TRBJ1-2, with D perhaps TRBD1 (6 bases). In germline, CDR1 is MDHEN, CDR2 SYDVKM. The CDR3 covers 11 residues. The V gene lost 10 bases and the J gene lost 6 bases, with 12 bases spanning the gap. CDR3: CAIQGLDGYTF. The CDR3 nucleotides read TGTGCCATCCAGGGGTTGGATGGCTACACCTTC.

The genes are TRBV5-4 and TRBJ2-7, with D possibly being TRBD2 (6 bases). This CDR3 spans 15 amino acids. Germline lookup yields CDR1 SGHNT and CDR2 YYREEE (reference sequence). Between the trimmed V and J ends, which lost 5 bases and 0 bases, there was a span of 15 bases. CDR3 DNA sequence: TGTGCCAGCAGACTGGATCGGGGGAGCTCCTACGAGCAGTACTTC. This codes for CASRLDRGSSYEQYF.

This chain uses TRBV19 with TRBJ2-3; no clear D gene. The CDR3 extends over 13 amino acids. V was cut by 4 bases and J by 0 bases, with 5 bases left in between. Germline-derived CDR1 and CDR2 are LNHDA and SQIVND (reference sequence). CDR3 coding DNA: TGTGCCAGTAGTAGCTTTAGCACAGATACGCAGTATTTT. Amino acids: CASSSFSTDTQYF. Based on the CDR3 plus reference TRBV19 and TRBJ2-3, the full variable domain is DGGITQSPKYLFRKEGQNVTLSCEQNLNHDAMYWYRQDPGQGLRLIYYSQIVNDFQKGDIAEGYSVSREKKESFPLTVTSAQKNPTAFYLCASSSFSTDTQYFGPGTRLTVL.

The CDR3, as DNA: TGTGCCAGTAGTATAGGGCAGGGACATAGCAATCAGCCCCAGCATTTT. As protein: CASSIGQGHSNQPQHF. This rearrangement joins TRBV19 to TRBJ1-5; D may be TRBD1 (6 bases). Germline CDR1 reads LNHDA; CDR2 reads SQIVND (reference sequence). The V gene lost 1 base and the J gene lost 0 bases, with 10 bases spanning the gap. The CDR3 is 16 residues long.

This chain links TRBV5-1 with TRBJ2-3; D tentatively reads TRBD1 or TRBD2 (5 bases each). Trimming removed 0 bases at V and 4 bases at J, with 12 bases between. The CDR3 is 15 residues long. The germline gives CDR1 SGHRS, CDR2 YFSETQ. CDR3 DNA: TGCGCCAGCAGCTTGGGCGTTTTGGGGGCAGATACGCAGTATTTT. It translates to CASSLGVLGADTQYF.

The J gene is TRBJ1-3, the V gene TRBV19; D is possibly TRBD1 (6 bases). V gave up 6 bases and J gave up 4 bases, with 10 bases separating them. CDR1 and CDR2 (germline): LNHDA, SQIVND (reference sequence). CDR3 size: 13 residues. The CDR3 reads CASSLTGGNTIYF. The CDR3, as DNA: TGTGCCAGTAGCTTGACAGGCGGAAACACCATATATTTT.

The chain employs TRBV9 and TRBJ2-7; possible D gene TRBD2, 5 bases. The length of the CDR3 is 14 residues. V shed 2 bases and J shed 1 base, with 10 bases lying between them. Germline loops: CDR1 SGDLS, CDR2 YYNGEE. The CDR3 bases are TGTGCCAGCAGCGTCGATGGCGGGTCCTACGAGCAGTACTTC. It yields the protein CASSVDGGSYEQYF.

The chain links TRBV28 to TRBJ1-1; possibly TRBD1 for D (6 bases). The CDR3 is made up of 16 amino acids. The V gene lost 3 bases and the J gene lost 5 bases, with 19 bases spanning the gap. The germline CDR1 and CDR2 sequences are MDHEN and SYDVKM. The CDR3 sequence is CASSLGGAGLGTEAFF. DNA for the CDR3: TGTGCCAGCAGTTTGGGGGGCGCGGGGCTCGGAACTGAAGCTTTCTTT.

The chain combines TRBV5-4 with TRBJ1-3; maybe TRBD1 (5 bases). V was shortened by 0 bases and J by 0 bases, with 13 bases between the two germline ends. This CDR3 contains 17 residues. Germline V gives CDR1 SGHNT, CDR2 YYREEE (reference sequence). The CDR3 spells CASSLAGGRGSGNTIYF. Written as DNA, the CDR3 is TGTGCCAGCAGCTTGGCCGGGGGTCGGGGCTCTGGAAACACCATATATTTT. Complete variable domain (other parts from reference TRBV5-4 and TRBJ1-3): ETGVTQSPTHLIKTRGQQVTLRCSSQSGHNTVSWYQQALGQGPQFIFQYYREEENGRGNFPPRFSGLQFPNYSSELNVNALELDDSALYLCASSLAGGRGSGNTIYFGEGSWLTVV.